This T cell receptor (beta chain) is drawn from a study of T cell responses to AZD1222 COVID-19 vaccine. As concerns this clone: The antigen remains unidentified.

Study-wide points: At 160-218 and 743-854, vaccine-associated CD4 TCRs were dominant, and they spanned spike.

With 1 base removed from V and 2 bases from J, the gap between germline ends came to 8 bases. Per the germline V gene, CDR1 is SGHVS and CDR2 is FQNEAQ. CDR3 size: 14 residues. Clones were read by immunoSEQ multiplex PCR, and TCRdb kept only the in-frame ones, dropping some. The sample lists 200,000 to 250,000 clones, roughly 94% occurring once. The sample was peripheral blood, taken 28 days after the second dose of the MenACWY control vaccine. The origin of this receptor is an adult who received the MenACWY meningococcal vaccine as a control. The chain links TRBV7-8 to TRBJ1-2; possible D gene TRBD1, 5 bases. The CDR3, as DNA: TGTGCCAGCAGCTTAGAGACAGCCAACTATGGCTACACCTTC. Protein product: CASSLETANYGYTF.